Listed below are T cell receptor beta chains from one sample, sequenced in a study of blood T cell repertoires in COVID-19. Profiling relied on immunoSEQ multiplex PCR, and the TCRdb table lists in-frame clones only, not all of them. The sample has about 15,000 clones; roughly 79% are singletons. Sequencing used peripheral blood. These receptors originate from a man in his 60s with acute or convalescent COVID-19. The CDR3 runs from the conserved cysteine through the conserved F or W. D genes are given only for firm matches. A clone size is listed for some rows: how often the clone was seen (once, few, many), or a class if it is expanded.

v_gene	d_gene	abundance	j_gene	CDR3aa	CDR3nt
TRBV4-1	TRBD1	few	TRBJ1-1	CASSQKTGGGDTEAFF	TGCGCCAGCAGCCAGAAGACAGGGGGTGGAGACACTGAAGCTTTCTTT
TRBV7-6	TRBD2	NA	TRBJ2-1	CASSLGGRGTNEQFF	TGTGCCAGCAGCTTAGGCGGGAGGGGGACCAATGAGCAGTTCTTC
TRBV3-1/TRBV3-2	NA	few	TRBJ1-4	CASSQLNEKLFF	TGTGCCAGCAGCCAATTAAATGAAAAACTGTTTTTT
TRBV10-2	NA	medium-sized	TRBJ1-1	CASSDGTDYAEAFF	TGCGCCAGCAGCGACGGGACGGACTATGCGGAAGCTTTCTTT
TRBV7-9	NA	few	TRBJ2-5	CASSLRDRETQYF	TGTGCCAGCAGCTTAAGAGACAGGGAGACCCAGTACTTC
TRBV5-1	NA	NA	TRBJ1-6	CASSLVPEINSPLHF	TGCGCCAGCAGCTTGGTTCCGGAGATAAATTCACCCCTCCACTTT
TRBV7-6	TRBD2	NA	TRBJ2-2	CASSLALAGGTNTGELFF	TGTGCCAGCAGCTTAGCACTAGCGGGGGGGACGAACACCGGGGAGCTGTTTTTT
TRBV6-5	TRBD2	NA	TRBJ2-3	CASRGLAGRTDTQYF	TGTGCCAGCCGAGGACTAGCGGGGCGCACAGATACGCAGTATTTT
TRBV5-1	TRBD1	once	TRBJ1-1	CASSATGARNTEAFF	TGCGCCAGCAGTGCGACAGGGGCCCGAAACACTGAAGCTTTCTTT
TRBV27	TRBD1	NA	TRBJ2-3	CASSFIQGVDTQYF	TGTGCCAGCAGTTTTATCCAGGGGGTAGATACGCAGTATTTT
TRBV19	NA	NA	TRBJ2-3	CASSISERGRDTQYF	TGTGCCAGTAGTATAAGCGAACGGGGGAGAGATACGCAGTATTTT
TRBV6-5	NA	once	TRBJ2-1	CASNRLSYNEQFF	TGTGCCAGCAACAGGCTCTCCTACAATGAGCAGTTCTTC
TRBV4-3	NA	NA	TRBJ2-1	CASSQELPQPNEQFF	TGCGCCAGCAGCCAAGAACTTCCACAGCCCAATGAGCAGTTCTTC
TRBV4-3	NA	NA	TRBJ1-2	CASSQGVGRSGVDYGYTF	TGCGCCAGCAGCCAAGGGGTAGGGAGAAGCGGAGTTGACTATGGCTACACCTTC
TRBV2	NA	NA	TRBJ1-4	CASTFSSRVEKLFF	TGTGCCAGCACTTTCTCTTCGCGAGTTGAAAAACTGTTTTTT
TRBV15	NA	few	TRBJ1-5	CATSRGGQLNQPQHF	TGTGCCACCAGCAGAGGTGGACAGCTGAATCAGCCCCAGCATTTT
TRBV30	NA	NA	TRBJ1-1	CAWSFNLWGSGDTEAFF	TGTGCCTGGAGTTTCAATTTATGGGGCTCCGGAGACACTGAAGCTTTCTTT
TRBV25-1	NA	few	TRBJ1-1	CASSEYGGEATEAFF	TGTGCCAGCAGTGAATATGGGGGGGAGGCCACTGAAGCTTTCTTT
TRBV27	NA	NA	TRBJ1-1	CASSLLQNTEAFF	TGTGCCAGCAGTTTATTACAGAACACTGAAGCTTTCTTT
TRBV27	TRBD1	few	TRBJ1-1	CASSLYRQGWTEAFF	TGTGCCAGCAGTTTATACCGACAGGGATGGACTGAAGCTTTCTTT
TRBV2	NA	NA	TRBJ1-5	CASRDTYSNQPQHF	TGTGCCAGCCGGGACACCTATAGCAATCAGCCCCAGCATTTT
TRBV9	NA	few	TRBJ2-2	CASSVVGETGELFF	TGTGCCAGCAGCGTAGTAGGGGAAACCGGGGAGCTGTTTTTT
TRBV2	TRBD2	NA	TRBJ2-2	CASSPETSGRADGELFF	TGTGCCAGCAGTCCAGAGACTAGCGGGAGGGCCGACGGGGAGCTGTTTTTT
TRBV7-2	TRBD1	NA	TRBJ1-2	CASSLAGGYSDGYTF	TGTGCCAGCAGCTTGGCAGGGGGCTATTCGGATGGCTACACCTTC
TRBV4-3	NA	NA	TRBJ1-3	CASSPTRGGSGNTIYF	TGCGCCAGCAGCCCAACCCGGGGGGGGTCTGGAAACACCATATATTTT
TRBV5-5	NA	NA	TRBJ2-1	CASSLTDSSYNEQFF	TGTGCCAGCAGCTTGACGGACAGCTCCTACAATGAGCAGTTCTTC
TRBV7-9	NA	NA	TRBJ2-1	CATEVNEQFF	TGTGCCACCGAGGTGAATGAGCAGTTCTTC
TRBV2	NA	NA	TRBJ1-5	CASSDRQVGQPQHF	TGTGCCAGCAGTGACCGACAGGTGGGGCAGCCCCAGCATTTT
TRBV30	NA	NA	TRBJ1-1	CAWSVLSPNTEAFF	TGTGCCTGGAGTGTACTGAGCCCGAACACTGAAGCTTTCTTT
TRBV30	TRBD1	NA	TRBJ1-1	CAWKEGTGSGNTEAFF	TGTGCCTGGAAAGAAGGGACAGGGAGCGGGAACACTGAAGCTTTCTTT
TRBV5-1	TRBD1	NA	TRBJ1-1	CASSLGGTGTLNTEAFF	TGCGCCAGCAGCTTGGGGGGGACAGGGACCCTGAACACTGAAGCTTTCTTT
TRBV10-3	TRBD1	NA	TRBJ2-2	CAITRDRTNTGELFF	TGTGCCATCACCCGGGACAGGACGAACACCGGGGAGCTGTTTTTT
TRBV21-1	NA	NA	TRBJ1-2	CASSKHSYGYTF	TGTGCCAGCAGCAAACATTCCTATGGCTACACCTTC
TRBV3-1/TRBV3-2	TRBD1	NA	TRBJ1-4	CASSQVSGTGEKLFF	TGTGCCAGCAGCCAAGTTAGTGGGACAGGAGAAAAACTGTTTTTT
TRBV5-6	TRBD2	NA	TRBJ2-7	CASSPAAASGEQYF	TGTGCCAGCAGCCCGGCGGCGGCTAGCGGTGAGCAGTACTTC
TRBV7-2	NA	NA	TRBJ2-5	CASSLSRGMVGRQETQYF	TGTGCCAGCAGCTTATCGCGGGGCATGGTAGGGAGACAAGAGACCCAGTACTTC
TRBV19	TRBD1	NA	TRBJ1-1	CASSTPGQGARTEAFF	TGTGCCAGTAGTACGCCGGGACAGGGGGCGCGGACTGAAGCTTTCTTT
TRBV11-2	TRBD1	NA	TRBJ1-2	CASSPGLGVQGALGYTF	TGTGCCAGCAGCCCCGGCTTAGGCGTACAGGGGGCGCTTGGCTACACCTTC
TRBV7-8	TRBD1	NA	TRBJ1-1	CASSTTLTGLAFF	TGTGCCAGCAGCACCACCTTGACAGGGTTGGCTTTCTTT
TRBV20-1	TRBD2	NA	TRBJ2-5	CSASVGGRGAETQYF	TGCAGTGCTAGTGTTGGCGGGAGGGGAGCAGAGACCCAGTACTTC
TRBV7-9	TRBD1	NA	TRBJ1-5	CASSFGTENSNQPQHF	TGTGCCAGCAGCTTCGGGACAGAAAATAGCAATCAGCCCCAGCATTTT
TRBV6-6	NA	few	TRBJ2-2	CASIGVSGAGELFF	TGTGCCAGCATAGGGGTTTCGGGCGCCGGGGAGCTGTTTTTT
TRBV11-2	NA	NA	TRBJ2-5	CASSLRQTKETQYF	TGTGCCAGCAGCTTAAGACAAACGAAAGAGACCCAGTACTTC
TRBV19	NA	NA	TRBJ2-1	CASSFTGSSSYNEQFF	TGTGCCAGTAGTTTCACAGGGTCAAGCTCCTACAATGAGCAGTTCTTC
TRBV29-1	TRBD1	NA	TRBJ2-4	CSVTGTGPLAKNIQYF	TGCAGCGTGACCGGGACAGGCCCTCTAGCCAAAAACATTCAGTACTTC
TRBV3-1/TRBV3-2	TRBD2	NA	TRBJ2-1	CASSQGGSNEQFF	TGTGCCAGCAGCCAAGGCGGGAGTAATGAGCAGTTCTTC
TRBV6-5	TRBD1	once	TRBJ1-5	CASRKTGDSNQPQHF	TGTGCCAGCAGGAAGACAGGGGATAGCAATCAGCCCCAGCATTTT
TRBV12-3/TRBV12-4	NA	medium-sized	TRBJ1-1	CASSLGEGTEAFF	TGTGCCAGCAGCCTTGGGGAGGGCACTGAAGCTTTCTTT
TRBV19	TRBD1	NA	TRBJ2-7	CASARGGTGVYEQYF	TGTGCCAGCGCAAGGGGTGGGACAGGGGTCTACGAGCAGTACTTC
TRBV7-2	NA	NA	TRBJ1-6	CASSLVVAGDGNSPLHF	TGTGCCAGCAGCTTAGTAGTTGCAGGGGACGGTAATTCACCCCTCCACTTT
TRBV6-5	NA	NA	TRBJ2-7	CASSLTSGEGYEQYF	TGTGCCAGCAGTCTTACAAGCGGTGAGGGCTACGAGCAGTACTTC
TRBV3-1/TRBV3-2	TRBD1	few	TRBJ1-1	CASSPFQGQGLGTEAFF	TGTGCCAGCAGCCCGTTCCAAGGACAGGGATTGGGCACTGAAGCTTTCTTT
TRBV6-6	TRBD1	NA	TRBJ2-5	CASSYPGTGQETQYF	TGTGCCAGCAGTTACCCCGGGACAGGCCAAGAGACCCAGTACTTC
TRBV30	NA	NA	TRBJ1-1	CAWGLQSPTEAFF	TGTGCCTGGGGCTTACAGAGCCCCACTGAAGCTTTCTTT
TRBV5-1	TRBD1	NA	TRBJ2-7	CASSLGQGVLYEQYF	TGCGCCAGCAGCTTGGGACAGGGGGTGCTCTACGAGCAGTACTTC
TRBV18	TRBD2	NA	TRBJ2-1	CASSPSGLAVNEQFF	TGTGCCAGCTCACCATCGGGACTAGCTGTCAATGAGCAGTTCTTC
TRBV7-9	TRBD2	NA	TRBJ2-3	CASSQRRGSVFSDTQYF	TGTGCCAGCAGCCAACGGCGGGGGAGCGTATTTTCTGATACGCAGTATTTT
TRBV12-3/TRBV12-4	NA	NA	TRBJ2-3	CASRLFTDTQYF	TGTGCCAGCAGACTCTTCACAGATACGCAGTATTTT